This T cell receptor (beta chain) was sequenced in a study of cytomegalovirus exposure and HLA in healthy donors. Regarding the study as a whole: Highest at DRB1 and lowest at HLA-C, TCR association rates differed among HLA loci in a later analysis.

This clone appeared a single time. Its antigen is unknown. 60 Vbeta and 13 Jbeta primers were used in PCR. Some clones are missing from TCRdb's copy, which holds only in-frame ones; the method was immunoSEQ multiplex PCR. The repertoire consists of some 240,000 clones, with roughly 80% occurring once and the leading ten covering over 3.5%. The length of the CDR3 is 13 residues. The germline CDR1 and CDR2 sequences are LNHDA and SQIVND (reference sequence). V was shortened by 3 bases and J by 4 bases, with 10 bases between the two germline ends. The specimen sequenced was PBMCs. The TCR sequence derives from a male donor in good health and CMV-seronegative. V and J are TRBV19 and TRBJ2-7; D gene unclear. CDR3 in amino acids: CASSMSPGYEQYF. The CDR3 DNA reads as TGTGCCAGTAGTATGAGTCCTGGTTACGAGCAGTACTTC.